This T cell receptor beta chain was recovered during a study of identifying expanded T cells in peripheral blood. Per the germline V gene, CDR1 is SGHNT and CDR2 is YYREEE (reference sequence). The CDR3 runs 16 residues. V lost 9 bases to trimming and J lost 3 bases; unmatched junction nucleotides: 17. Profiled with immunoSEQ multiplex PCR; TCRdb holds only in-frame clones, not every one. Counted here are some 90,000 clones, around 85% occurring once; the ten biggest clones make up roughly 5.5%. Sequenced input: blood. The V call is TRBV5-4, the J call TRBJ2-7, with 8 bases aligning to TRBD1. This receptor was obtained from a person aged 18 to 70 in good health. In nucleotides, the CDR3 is TGTGCCATAAATGGACAGGGAAAAGGGCCAATCTACGAGCAGTACTTC. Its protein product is CAINGQGKGPIYEQYF.